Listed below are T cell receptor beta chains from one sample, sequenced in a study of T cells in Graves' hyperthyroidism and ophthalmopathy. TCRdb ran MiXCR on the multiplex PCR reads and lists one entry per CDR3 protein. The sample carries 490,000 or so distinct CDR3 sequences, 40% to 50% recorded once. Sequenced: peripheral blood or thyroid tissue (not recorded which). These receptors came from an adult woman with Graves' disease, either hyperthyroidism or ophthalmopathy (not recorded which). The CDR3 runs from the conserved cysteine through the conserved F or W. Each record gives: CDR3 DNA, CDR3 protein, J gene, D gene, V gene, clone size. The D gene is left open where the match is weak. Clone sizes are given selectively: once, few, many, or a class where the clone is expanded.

CDR3 DNA: TGCGCCAGCAGCTTTGAAGGGGATGGCTACACCTTC
CDR3 protein: CASSFEGDGYTF
J gene: TRBJ1-2
D gene: -
V gene: TRBV5-1
clone size: -

CDR3 DNA: TGTGCCAGCAGCGTCATGCAGGGGGCGAGCCGAGAGACCCAGTACTTC
CDR3 protein: CASSVMQGASRETQYF
J gene: TRBJ2-5
D gene: TRBD1
V gene: TRBV7-3
clone size: -

CDR3 DNA: TGTGCCAGCAGCTTAGGCGGGCCACCCCTCCACTTT
CDR3 protein: CASSLGGPPLHF
J gene: TRBJ1-6
D gene: -
V gene: TRBV7-9
clone size: -

CDR3 DNA: TGTGCCATCAGTGAGGCAGTAGGGACCCACGAGCAGTACTTC
CDR3 protein: CAISEAVGTHEQYF
J gene: TRBJ2-7
D gene: -
V gene: TRBV10-3
clone size: few

CDR3 DNA: TGTGCCAGCACCGTACAGGGACAGGCTAACTATGGCTACACCTTC
CDR3 protein: CASTVQGQANYGYTF
J gene: TRBJ1-2
D gene: TRBD1
V gene: TRBV11-2
clone size: many

CDR3 DNA: TGTGCCAGCAGCCAATTCTCCGGGACTGGCTACACCTTC
CDR3 protein: CASSQFSGTGYTF
J gene: TRBJ1-2
D gene: -
V gene: TRBV14
clone size: -

CDR3 DNA: TGCAGCGGTGGCATCCCAGGGGGCTATGGCTACACCTTC
CDR3 protein: CSGGIPGGYGYTF
J gene: TRBJ1-2
D gene: TRBD1
V gene: TRBV29-1
clone size: -

CDR3 DNA: TGTGCCATCAGTTTCGTTGGACAGGCTGAAGCTTTCTTT
CDR3 protein: CAISFVGQAEAFF
J gene: TRBJ1-1
D gene: TRBD1
V gene: TRBV10-3
clone size: -

CDR3 DNA: TGTGCCTGGAGGGGGTACACTGAAGCTTTCTTT
CDR3 protein: CAWRGYTEAFF
J gene: TRBJ1-1
D gene: -
V gene: TRBV30
clone size: few

CDR3 DNA: TGCAGCGCTGTGGCGGCGGACGGACCTAACTATGGCTACACCTTC
CDR3 protein: CSAVAADGPNYGYTF
J gene: TRBJ1-2
D gene: -
V gene: TRBV29-1
clone size: medium-sized

CDR3 DNA: TGTGCCAGCAGCTACCTCGGGACTAACTATGGCTACACCTTC
CDR3 protein: CASSYLGTNYGYTF
J gene: TRBJ1-2
D gene: -
V gene: TRBV5-6
clone size: many

CDR3 DNA: TGTGCCAGCAGCGTGGGACAGGGTGGGGGGAACACCTTC
CDR3 protein: CASSVGQGGGNTF
J gene: TRBJ1-2
D gene: TRBD1
V gene: TRBV7-8
clone size: -

CDR3 DNA: TGCGCCAGCAGCCCTACTCTAGGACAACCTAACACTGAAGCTTTCTTT
CDR3 protein: CASSPTLGQPNTEAFF
J gene: TRBJ1-1
D gene: -
V gene: TRBV14
clone size: -

CDR3 DNA: TGTGCCAGTAGTATCCTTGGCGGCTACGAGCAGTACTTC
CDR3 protein: CASSILGGYEQYF
J gene: TRBJ2-7
D gene: -
V gene: TRBV19
clone size: many

CDR3 DNA: TGTACCAGCAGTACTCAGACAGGGAACTATGGCTACACCTTC
CDR3 protein: CTSSTQTGNYGYTF
J gene: TRBJ1-2
D gene: TRBD1
V gene: TRBV10-3
clone size: -

CDR3 DNA: TGTGCCAGCACACACAGGGGTTCACCCCTCCACTTT
CDR3 protein: CASTHRGSPLHF
J gene: TRBJ1-6
D gene: TRBD1
V gene: TRBV6-4
clone size: -

CDR3 DNA: TGTGCCAGCAGAATGTCTAGGAGCACGGACGAGCAGTACTTC
CDR3 protein: CASRMSRSTDEQYF
J gene: TRBJ2-7
D gene: -
V gene: TRBV6-5
clone size: many

CDR3 DNA: TGCAGTGCTACAGGGAGGGCGAGCAATCAGCCCCAGCATTTT
CDR3 protein: CSATGRASNQPQHF
J gene: TRBJ1-5
D gene: -
V gene: TRBV20-1
clone size: -

CDR3 DNA: TGTGCCAGCAGTCACGGTCCCCTCTACGAGCAGTACTTC
CDR3 protein: CASSHGPLYEQYF
J gene: TRBJ2-7
D gene: -
V gene: TRBV2
clone size: -

CDR3 DNA: TGTGCCACCAGCAGTGCCGGGGACAACTACTATGGCTACACCTTC
CDR3 protein: CATSSAGDNYYGYTF
J gene: TRBJ1-2
D gene: -
V gene: TRBV15
clone size: few

CDR3 DNA: TGCGCCAGCAGCTCATTGACAGGGGGCGACGCTTTCTTT
CDR3 protein: CASSSLTGGDAFF
J gene: TRBJ1-1
D gene: TRBD1
V gene: TRBV5-1
clone size: -

CDR3 DNA: TGTGCCAGCAGCCAAGGGGGGCAGTCGGTCCAGCCCCAGCATTTT
CDR3 protein: CASSQGGQSVQPQHF
J gene: TRBJ1-5
D gene: -
V gene: TRBV6-1
clone size: -

CDR3 DNA: TGTGCCAGCAGTTATAAGGGGACTGAAGCTTTCTTT
CDR3 protein: CASSYKGTEAFF
J gene: TRBJ1-1
D gene: -
V gene: TRBV6-5
clone size: -

CDR3 DNA: TGTGCCAGCAGTTACACGAAACAAAGACAGACTGAAGCTTTCTTT
CDR3 protein: CASSYTKQRQTEAFF
J gene: TRBJ1-1
D gene: -
V gene: TRBV6-5
clone size: many

CDR3 DNA: TGTGCCAGTAGTACCTGGGGGGATCGGAACACCGGGGAGCTGTTTTTT
CDR3 protein: CASSTWGDRNTGELFF
J gene: TRBJ2-2
D gene: -
V gene: TRBV19
clone size: -

CDR3 DNA: TGTGCCAGCAGCTTAGACAGGGGTGAGCCCCAGCATTTT
CDR3 protein: CASSLDRGEPQHF
J gene: TRBJ1-5
D gene: TRBD1
V gene: TRBV7-9
clone size: many

CDR3 DNA: TGTGCCAGCAGCCCCGGGGGCTTCTGGGGCTACACCTTC
CDR3 protein: CASSPGGFWGYTF
J gene: TRBJ1-2
D gene: -
V gene: TRBV7-8
clone size: few

CDR3 DNA: TGTGCCACCTACTTATACCCATCCCGCTACGAGCAGTACTTC
CDR3 protein: CATYLYPSRYEQYF
J gene: TRBJ2-7
D gene: -
V gene: TRBV15
clone size: many

CDR3 DNA: TGTGCCAGCAGCTTGGTAGTACAGGTGAACACTGAAGCTTTCTTT
CDR3 protein: CASSLVVQVNTEAFF
J gene: TRBJ1-1
D gene: -
V gene: TRBV5-5
clone size: many

CDR3 DNA: TGTGCCAGCACAGCTCGAGGCGGGATCGAGCAGTACTTC
CDR3 protein: CASTARGGIEQYF
J gene: TRBJ2-7
D gene: -
V gene: TRBV11-1
clone size: -

CDR3 DNA: TGTGCCAGCAGCTCGGCTCGGGGTACCGGGGAGCTGTTTTTT
CDR3 protein: CASSSARGTGELFF
J gene: TRBJ2-2
D gene: -
V gene: TRBV7-2
clone size: few

CDR3 DNA: TGCAGTGCTAGCATAGGGGGATACGAGCAGTACTTC
CDR3 protein: CSASIGGYEQYF
J gene: TRBJ2-7
D gene: -
V gene: TRBV20-1
clone size: -

CDR3 DNA: TGTGCCAGCAGCCGAGAACCGACAGGCTCCGAGCAGTACTTC
CDR3 protein: CASSREPTGSEQYF
J gene: TRBJ2-7
D gene: -
V gene: TRBV9
clone size: -

CDR3 DNA: TGCAGTGCTCCTACTAGCAGTGGGACCCAGTACTTC
CDR3 protein: CSAPTSSGTQYF
J gene: TRBJ2-5
D gene: -
V gene: TRBV20-1
clone size: -

CDR3 DNA: TGCGCCAGCAGGGGGAACGAAAACACTGAAGCTTTCTTT
CDR3 protein: CASRGNENTEAFF
J gene: TRBJ1-1
D gene: -
V gene: TRBV5-1
clone size: -

CDR3 DNA: TGTGCCATCAGCGGGACAGCTGAAGCTTTCTTT
CDR3 protein: CAISGTAEAFF
J gene: TRBJ1-1
D gene: TRBD1
V gene: TRBV10-3
clone size: -

CDR3 DNA: TGCGCCAGCAGCTTGGAGACTAGCGCAAAAACCGGGGAGCTGTTTTTT
CDR3 protein: CASSLETSAKTGELFF
J gene: TRBJ2-2
D gene: TRBD2
V gene: TRBV5-1
clone size: many

CDR3 DNA: TGCAGCGCCCTACCCACAGCGGGACCGAACTACGAGCAGTACTTC
CDR3 protein: CSALPTAGPNYEQYF
J gene: TRBJ2-7
D gene: TRBD2
V gene: TRBV29-1
clone size: once

CDR3 DNA: TGTGCCAGCAGCCGAGGAATGGGAAAACTGTTTTTT
CDR3 protein: CASSRGMGKLFF
J gene: TRBJ1-4
D gene: -
V gene: TRBV14
clone size: many

CDR3 DNA: TGCAGTCCGAGGGGGGGCAGGGAGAACACTGAAGCTTTCTTT
CDR3 protein: CSPRGGRENTEAFF
J gene: TRBJ1-1
D gene: -
V gene: TRBV20-1
clone size: few

CDR3 DNA: TGTGCCAGCAGTTTATCGGCGGAAACCTACGAGCAGTACTTC
CDR3 protein: CASSLSAETYEQYF
J gene: TRBJ2-7
D gene: -
V gene: TRBV7-9
clone size: -

CDR3 DNA: TGTGCCAGTAGTCCTGGAAGCGGCGCCTCCTATGGCTACACCTTC
CDR3 protein: CASSPGSGASYGYTF
J gene: TRBJ1-2
D gene: -
V gene: TRBV19
clone size: many

CDR3 DNA: TGTGCCAGCAGCTTAGGGTACGGGGGAAGTGAGACCCAGTACTTC
CDR3 protein: CASSLGYGGSETQYF
J gene: TRBJ2-5
D gene: -
V gene: TRBV7-2
clone size: -

CDR3 DNA: TGTGCCATCAGTGGGGGACAGGGGATGGAAAAACTGTTTTTT
CDR3 protein: CAISGGQGMEKLFF
J gene: TRBJ1-4
D gene: TRBD1
V gene: TRBV10-3
clone size: -

CDR3 DNA: TGTGCCAGCAGCGTAGGCGTGACTGGGGCCAACGTCCTGACTTTC
CDR3 protein: CASSVGVTGANVLTF
J gene: TRBJ2-6
D gene: -
V gene: TRBV9
clone size: many

CDR3 DNA: TGTGCCAGCAGCCCTCGGGACGGATCTGGAAACACCATATATTTT
CDR3 protein: CASSPRDGSGNTIYF
J gene: TRBJ1-3
D gene: -
V gene: TRBV7-2
clone size: many

CDR3 DNA: TGTGCCAGCAGCCCCTTTGGACTAGCGTCCTACAATGAGCAGTTCTTC
CDR3 protein: CASSPFGLASYNEQFF
J gene: TRBJ2-1
D gene: TRBD2
V gene: TRBV7-3
clone size: -